The clone carrying this T cell receptor beta chain was observed a few times. This entry belongs to a study of blood T cell repertoires in COVID-19. About the research overall: Acute-phase and convalescent COVID-19 samples originated in the United States, Italy and Spain.

Participants' reported clinical history set cohort assignment. Original data processing: The authors estimated nucleated cell counts from reference gene primer amplification. Produced via immunoSEQ multiplex PCR; TCRdb's table is partial and in-frame only. V, J and clone size were drawn from that table, and D and trimming were deduced from the DNA. Found here are approximately 230,000 clones, around 84% of them singletons; the top ten hold more than 1.5%. Germline V gene sequence: CDR1 MDHEN, CDR2 SYDVKM. CDR3 length: 14 amino acids. V lost 6 bases, J lost 1 base, and 12 bases lay in between. Sequencing was done on a sample of PBMCs or T cells enriched from blood (not recorded which). The TCR sequence derives from a man aged 40-50 years who had recovered from COVID-19. This chain links TRBV28 with TRBJ1-2; TRBD1 is a possible D gene (6 bases). The CDR3 protein is CASRSTGINYGYTF. CDR3 nucleotide sequence: TGTGCCAGCAGGTCGACAGGTATTAACTATGGCTACACCTTC.